The next 31 T cell receptor beta chains were all read from a single sample in a study of cytomegalovirus exposure and HLA in healthy donors. Produced via immunoSEQ multiplex PCR; TCRdb's table is partial and in-frame only. The sample has about 250,000 clones, roughly 90% seen once. The sequenced material came from PBMCs. The source of these receptors is a man between 18 and 35 years old in good health and CMV-seropositive.

The chain employs TRBV5-1 and TRBJ1-3; maybe TRBD1 (6 bases). Germline lookup yields CDR1 SGHRS and CDR2 YFSETQ. The CDR3 runs to 17 residues. V dropped 3 bases and J dropped 0 bases, with 16 bases sitting between them. CDR3 residues: CASSSAGGLSSGNTIYF. CDR3 bases: TGCGCCAGCAGCTCGGCGGGGGGCCTTAGCTCTGGAAACACCATATATTTT.

V and J are TRBV6-1 and TRBJ2-7, with D uncertain. CDR3 length equals 14 residues. The germline V gene has CDR1 MNHNS and CDR2 SASEGT. The germline V and J ends were trimmed by 0 bases and 2 bases, with 8 bases remaining between them. The chain's CDR3 is CASSEAVVAYEQYF. CDR3 sequence (DNA): TGTGCCAGCAGTGAAGCGGTGGTCGCCTACGAGCAGTACTTC.

The chain joins TRBV25-1 to TRBJ2-2; a possible D gene is TRBD2 (8 bases). The CDR3 contains 14 residues. With 5 bases removed from V and 7 bases from J, the gap between germline ends came to 14 bases. Germline V gene data show CDR1 as MGHDK and CDR2 as SYGVNS. The CDR3 region has the DNA TGTGCCAGCAGTCCCGGGAGGGACAGCGGGGAGCTGTTTTTT. Its protein product is CASSPGRDSGELFF.

J is TRBJ2-7 and V is TRBV2, with 8 bases identical to TRBD1. The CDR3 totals 15 residues. Looked up from germline, CDR1 is SNHLY and CDR2 is FYNNEI. V shed 4 bases, J shed 2 bases, and the junction held 7 bases outside the gene matches. The chain's CDR3 is CASSGSPDRAYEQYF. The CDR3, as DNA: TGTGCCAGCAGTGGGTCCCCGGACAGGGCCTACGAGCAGTACTTC.

This clone has just a few counts. The chain couples TRBV11-2 to TRBJ2-7, with 7 bases aligning to TRBD2. Trimming removed 7 bases from V and 2 bases from J; junction bases left unmatched: 11. Germline values: CDR1 SGHAT, CDR2 FQNNGV. The CDR3 runs 15 residues. CDR3 region: CASILGLAAPYEQYF. CDR3 coding DNA: TGTGCCAGCATCCTGGGGCTAGCGGCTCCCTACGAGCAGTACTTC.

The chain couples TRBV2 to TRBJ2-7; unclear D gene. Germline V gene sequence: CDR1 SNHLY, CDR2 FYNNEI. Trimming cost V 6 bases and J 3 bases, with 9 bases left between them. This CDR3 contains 12 residues. The CDR3 region has the DNA TGTGCCAGCAGCGGCTCGAGCTACGAGCAGTACTTC. As protein: CASSGSSYEQYF.

The chain employs TRBV11-3 and TRBJ2-1; TRBD2 matches at 13 bases. V was pared by 5 bases and J by 9 bases, with 16 bases of the junction left unmatched. The CDR3 has 18 residues. The germline CDR1 and CDR2 sequences are SGHNT and YENEEA. CDR3 loop: CASSPGAGRLAGGGEQFF. CDR3 bases: TGTGCCAGCAGCCCCGGGGCGGGGAGACTAGCGGGAGGAGGTGAGCAGTTCTTC.

This sequence joins TRBV27 and TRBJ1-1; D might be TRBD1 (6 bases). There are 15 residues in the CDR3. V was cut by 1 base and J by 5 bases, with 14 bases left in between. The germline V gene has CDR1 MNHEY and CDR2 SMNVEV (reference sequence). The CDR3 DNA reads as TGTGCCAGCAGTTTATTAGGGGGTGTGGGGACTGAAGCTTTCTTT. It translates to CASSLLGGVGTEAFF.

V gene TRBV10-3 combines with J gene TRBJ1-5; TRBD1 might be the D (5 bases). Germline V gene lookup returns CDR1 ENHRY and CDR2 SYGVKD. CDR3 length equals 16 residues. Trimming stripped 0 bases from V and 2 bases from J, with 11 bases between. CDR3 region: CAISESVLRGNQPQHF. The CDR3 nucleotides are TGTGCCATCAGTGAGTCGGTCCTCAGGGGCAATCAGCCCCAGCATTTT.

The V call is TRBV10-3, the J call TRBJ1-2; 8 nucleotides match TRBD1. CDR3 size: 12 residues. V shed 6 bases and J 3 bases; nucleotides not matched to a gene: 0. The germline CDR1 and CDR2 sequences are ENHRY and SYGVKD. The CDR3 region has the DNA TGTGCCATCAGGACAGGGGACTATGGCTACACCTTC. Translated, it gives CAIRTGDYGYTF.

V usage is TRBV6-1 and J usage is TRBJ2-3; D uncertain. The CDR3 contains 11 residues. V was shortened by 6 bases and J by 11 bases, with 12 bases between the two germline ends. The germline gives CDR1 MNHNS, CDR2 SASEGT. CDR3 nucleotide sequence: TGTGCCAGCAGCCACCTTGGCGAGCAGTATTTT. Its protein is CASSHLGEQYF.

The chain links TRBV5-1 to TRBJ2-1; D unresolved. V lost 0 bases and J lost 0, with 4 bases in between. There are 14 residues in the CDR3. Germline V lookup: CDR1 SGHRS, CDR2 YFSETQ. The CDR3 here is CASSLEVSYNEQFF. The CDR3 nucleotides read TGCGCCAGCAGCTTGGAAGTCTCCTACAATGAGCAGTTCTTC. Drawing the rest from reference TRBV5-1 and TRBJ2-1, the complete variable domain is KAGVTQTPRYLIKTRGQQVTLSCSPISGHRSVSWYQQTPGQGLQFLFEYFSETQRNKGNFPGRFSGRQFSNSRSEMNVSTLELGDSALYLCASSLEVSYNEQFFGPGTRLTVL.

The CDR3 DNA sequence: TGTGCCAGCAGTTTCTTTGAAAGCGGGCACAGCTCCTACGAGCAGTACTTC. Its protein is CASSFFESGHSSYEQYF. V usage is TRBV2 and J usage is TRBJ2-7; D is perhaps TRBD2 (6 bases). CDR1 and CDR2 from the germline V gene are SNHLY and FYNNEI. The CDR3 covers 17 residues. The V and J ends lost 5 bases and 0 bases respectively, with 20 bases between them.

The chain links TRBV2 to TRBJ2-1; D remains unclear. The CDR3 is made up of 14 amino acids. CDR1 is SNHLY and CDR2 is FYNNEI in the germline V gene. Trimming removed 3 bases at V and 0 bases at J, with 6 bases between. CDR3: CASSDKSSYNEQFF. For the CDR3, the DNA is TGTGCCAGCAGTGACAAAAGCTCCTACAATGAGCAGTTCTTC.

This clone was detected only once. V gene TRBV5-1 combines with J gene TRBJ2-7, with a weak D call TRBD1 (5 bases). V dropped 4 bases and J dropped 0 bases, with 11 bases sitting between them. The CDR3 consists of 14 residues. In germline, CDR1 is SGHRS, CDR2 YFSETQ. CDR3 DNA: TGCGCCAGCAGCGAGGACACCCACTCCTACGAGCAGTACTTC. Protein: CASSEDTHSYEQYF.

The rearrangement links TRBV11-2 to TRBJ1-1; D remains unclear. Trimming cost V 4 bases and J 4 bases, with 10 bases left between them. Germline loops: CDR1 SGHAT, CDR2 FQNNGV. This CDR3 has 13 amino acids. This CDR3 reads CASSSRVRTEAFF. In DNA, the CDR3 is TGTGCCAGCAGCTCGAGGGTTCGCACTGAAGCTTTCTTT.

The chain uses TRBV5-1 and TRBJ2-3; D call uncertain. This CDR3 has 15 residues. CDR1 and CDR2 from the germline V gene are SGHRS and YFSETQ. V lost 4 bases to trimming and J lost 4 bases, with 16 bases between them. The CDR3 reads CASSQGDPRSDTQYF. The CDR3 DNA reads TGCGCCAGCAGCCAAGGAGACCCGAGATCAGATACGCAGTATTTT.

The chain recombines TRBV7-9 with TRBJ1-1; 7 bases match TRBD1. The germline CDR1 and CDR2 sequences are SEHNR and FQNEAQ (reference sequence). This CDR3 comprises 14 residues. V dropped 5 bases and J dropped 5; count of bases not matched to a gene: 8. Here the CDR3 DNA reads TGTGCCAGCAGCATCACAGGGGAGGGTACTGAAGCTTTCTTT. The encoded protein is CASSITGEGTEAFF.

The chain employs TRBV4-2 and TRBJ2-7; 9 bases align to TRBD2. J lost 4 bases, V lost 1 base, and 5 bases had no gene match. Germline CDR1 and CDR2: LGHNA and YNFKEQ. The CDR3 sequence is 15 residues long. The CDR3 region has the DNA TGTGCCAGCAGCCAAGCCGGGACTAGCTCGTACGAGCAGTACTTC. It codes for CASSQAGTSSYEQYF.

This chain joins TRBV7-2 and TRBJ1-2, with D perhaps TRBD1 (5 bases). Germline V gene data show CDR1 as SGHTA and CDR2 as FQGNSA. The V gene lost 2 bases and the J gene lost 8 bases, with 15 bases spanning the gap. CDR3 length: 14 amino acids. As DNA, the CDR3 is TGTGCCAGCAGCTTAATGGGTAGGGGCTGGGGCTACACCTTC. The encoded protein is CASSLMGRGWGYTF. Using reference TRBV7-2 and TRBJ1-2 for the parts outside the CDR3, the full variable domain is GAGVSQSPSNKVTEKGKDVELRCDPISGHTALYWYRQSLGQGLEFLIYFQGNSAPDKSGLPSDRFSAERTGGSVSTLTIQRTQQEDSAVYLCASSLMGRGWGYTFGSGTRLTVV.

The chain has TRBV13 and TRBJ2-5; TRBD2 matches at 12 bases. V dropped 6 bases and J dropped 4; count of bases not matched to a gene: 6. Germline V CDR1 and CDR2: PRHDT, FYEKMQ (reference sequence). The CDR3 runs to 15 residues. As DNA, the CDR3 is TGTGCCAGCAGTCGCGGACTAGCGGGAACAGAGACCCAGTACTTC. This sequence encodes CASSRGLAGTETQYF. Using reference TRBV13 and TRBJ2-5 for the parts outside the CDR3, the full variable domain is AAGVIQSPRHLIKEKRETATLKCYPIPRHDTVYWYQQGPGQDPQFLISFYEKMQSDKGSIPDRFSAQQFSDYHSELNMSSLELGDSALYFCASSRGLAGTETQYFGPGTRLLVL.

The rearrangement joins TRBV2 to TRBJ2-5; no clear D. In germline, CDR1 is SNHLY, CDR2 FYNNEI. The CDR3 is made up of 9 amino acids. The ends were cut back, 8 bases at V and 5 bases at J, with 3 bases in the middle. This CDR3 reads CASGETQYF. In DNA, the CDR3 is TGTGCCAGCGGGGAGACCCAGTACTTC.

The chain carries TRBV7-2 and TRBJ2-7; 11 nucleotides line up with TRBD2. Germline trimming cut 5 bases from V and 2 bases from J; bases unmatched to any gene: 8. Per germline, CDR1 SGHTA and CDR2 FQGNSA. This CDR3 region has 16 residues. The CDR3 loop is CASSIRLAGTPYEQYF. Here the CDR3 DNA reads TGTGCCAGCAGCATTCGACTAGCGGGGACGCCCTACGAGCAGTACTTC.

The J gene is TRBJ2-5, the V gene TRBV5-1; D uncertain. This CDR3 comprises 11 residues. Between the trimmed V and J ends, which lost 1 base and 4 bases, there was a span of 2 bases. The germline CDR1 and CDR2 sequences are SGHRS and YFSETQ. The DNA of the CDR3 is TGCGCCAGCAGCTTGACAGAGACCCAGTACTTC. This sequence encodes CASSLTETQYF.

This chain connects TRBV5-4 to TRBJ2-7; 7 bases align to TRBD1. Trimming removed 5 bases from V and 2 bases from J; junction bases left unmatched: 7. CDR3 length: 14 amino acids. Germline V gives CDR1 SGHNT, CDR2 YYREEE (reference sequence). CDR3 bases: TGTGCCAGCAGTTTCCGGGACAGTCCCTACGAGCAGTACTTC. Its translation is CASSFRDSPYEQYF.

The chain links TRBV11-1 to TRBJ2-5; 8 bases match TRBD1. J was trimmed by 4 bases and V by 5 bases; bases with no gene match: 6. The CDR3 runs 14 residues. In germline, CDR1 is SGHAT, CDR2 FQDESV (reference sequence). CDR3 nucleotide sequence: TGTGCCAGCAGCCCATGGACAGGGCGAGAGACCCAGTACTTC. It translates to CASSPWTGRETQYF.

The CDR3 region has the DNA TGCGCCAGCAGCCGACAGGCCACAGGAGGCGAGCAGTACTTC. Its protein is CASSRQATGGEQYF. This chain joins TRBV4-3 and TRBJ2-7; D is possibly TRBD1 (6 bases). The CDR3 runs 14 residues. Trimming pared 4 bases from V and 6 bases from J, leaving 16 bases between. Germline lookup yields CDR1 LGHNA and CDR2 YSLEER.

The rearrangement joins TRBV5-4 to TRBJ2-4; D might be TRBD1 (5 bases). CDR1 SGHNT and CDR2 YYREEE come from the germline V gene (reference sequence). The V end lost 3 bases, the J end lost 7 bases, and 20 bases lay between the germline ends. The CDR3 is made up of 16 amino acids. Here the CDR3 DNA reads TGTGCCAGCAGCTCAAGGATGGACACACAGAGCAACATTCAGTACTTC. It codes for CASSSRMDTQSNIQYF.

The rearrangement joins TRBV27 to TRBJ2-6; D is perhaps TRBD1 (5 bases). The germline gives CDR1 MNHEY, CDR2 SMNVEV (reference sequence). This CDR3 spans 17 amino acids. The V end lost 5 bases, the J end lost 0 bases, and 14 bases lay between the germline ends. The CDR3 bases are TGTGCCAGCAGTCCGACGGACACGATCTCTGGGGCCAACGTCCTGACTTTC. This gives the protein CASSPTDTISGANVLTF. The variable domain in full, with the rest retrieved from reference TRBV27 and TRBJ2-6, is EAQVTQNPRYLITVTGKKLTVTCSQNMNHEYMSWYRQDPGLGLRQIYYSMNVEVTDKGDVPEGYKVSRKEKRNFPLILESPSPNQTSLYFCASSPTDTISGANVLTFGAGSRLTVL.

This chain links TRBV20-1 with TRBJ1-2; no clear D gene. CDR1 is DFQATT and CDR2 is SNEGSKA in the germline V gene (reference sequence). This CDR3 is 11 amino acids long. Trimming pared 5 bases from V and 4 bases from J, leaving 8 bases between. The CDR3 reads CSASGGYGYTF. For the CDR3, the DNA is TGCAGTGCTTCAGGCGGCTATGGCTACACCTTC.

V is TRBV4-1 and J is TRBJ2-2, with TRBD2 as a possible D gene (6 bases). CDR3 length equals 17 residues. With 1 base removed from V and 6 bases from J, the gap between germline ends came to 18 bases. Per the germline V gene, CDR1 is MGHRA and CDR2 is YSYEKL. CDR3 protein: CASSQVGYQREAGELFF. The CDR3 DNA follows: TGCGCCAGCAGCCAAGTGGGCTACCAAAGGGAGGCCGGGGAGCTGTTTTTT.